This T cell receptor (beta chain) was observed in a study of T cell repertoires in cytomegalovirus infection. Note on this clonotype: The target antigen is unknown.

The CDR3 spans 13 residues. V lost 5 bases and J 5 bases, leaving 10 bases between the germline ends. Germline CDR1 reads SGHTA; CDR2 reads FQGTGA. Each CDR3 protein gets one entry after TCRdb re-called the reads with MiXCR. This sample has fewer than 1,000,000 distinct CDR3 sequences, with 30% to 40% found just once. The sample in question was cultured CD8+ T cells from PBMCs, obtained from culture after CMV antigen stimulation. The TCR comes from a human donor in good health (CMV status not recorded). Some clones in this sample may be carry-over from other donors' samples. This rearrangement joins TRBV7-3 to TRBJ1-5; maybe TRBD1 (5 bases). The CDR3, as DNA: TGTGCCAGCAGCCCGGACACCCATCAGCCCCAGCATTTT. Protein product: CASSPDTHQPQHF.